Below are 32 T cell receptor beta chains sequenced from a single sample in a study of a mutant IDH1 vaccine in newly diagnosed glioma. Antigens of these TCRs are unknown. Described time point: week 35, safety follow-up. The investigators gave 300 ug of mutant IDH1 20-mer peptide in each vaccine dose, together with topical imiquimod. Sequencing used immunoSEQ multiplex PCR; TCRdb keeps in-frame clones, though not all of them. Of just under 70,000 clones detected, roughly 84% appear once; the ten largest clones hold roughly 12%. The material sequenced was PBMCs, taken from a glioma patient whose treatment included an IDH1 peptide vaccine. The receptors shown here come from a man younger than 35 with glioma.

V gene TRBV6-5 combines with J gene TRBJ1-1, with 7 bases identical to TRBD1. J lost 5 bases, V lost 6 bases, and 9 bases had no gene match. CDR1 is MNHEY and CDR2 is SVGAGI in the germline V gene. The CDR3 contains 14 residues. As DNA, the CDR3 is TGTGCCAGCAGCTGGGCAGGCAGGGGGACTGAAGCTTTCTTT. This encodes CASSWAGRGTEAFF.

The CDR3 sequence: CASSPDRARYNEQFF. CDR3 nucleotide sequence: TGTGCCAGCAGCCCGGACAGGGCGAGATACAATGAGCAGTTCTTC. V and J are TRBV7-2 and TRBJ2-1, with 8 nucleotides matching TRBD1. V lost 5 bases to trimming and J lost 4 bases; unmatched junction nucleotides: 7. Germline assignment: CDR1 SGHTA and CDR2 FQGNSA. The CDR3 runs 15 residues.

This chain connects TRBV2 to TRBJ1-2; unclear D gene. Germline lookup yields CDR1 SNHLY and CDR2 FYNNEI. V lost 3 bases and J 1 base, leaving 3 bases between the germline ends. CDR3 size: 12 residues. The CDR3 reads CASSDRNYGYTF. Here the CDR3 DNA reads TGTGCCAGCAGTGACCGTAACTATGGCTACACCTTC.

The chain couples TRBV5-1 to TRBJ2-2; D is perhaps TRBD1 or TRBD2 (6 bases each). This CDR3 spans 15 amino acids. Trimming took off 4 bases at V and 5 bases at J, with 15 bases between the two ends. The germline V gene has CDR1 SGHRS and CDR2 YFSETQ. CDR3 residues: CASSTEGGWTGELFF. The CDR3 nucleotides are TGCGCCAGCAGCACCGAGGGGGGATGGACCGGGGAGCTGTTTTTT. Complete variable domain (other parts from reference TRBV5-1 and TRBJ2-2): KAGVTQTPRYLIKTRGQQVTLSCSPISGHRSVSWYQQTPGQGLQFLFEYFSETQRNKGNFPGRFSGRQFSNSRSEMNVSTLELGDSALYLCASSTEGGWTGELFFGEGSRLTVL.

V and J are TRBV9 and TRBJ2-2; possible D gene TRBD1, 6 bases. Trimming took off 2 bases at V and 4 bases at J, with 12 bases between the two ends. The germline V gene encodes CDR1 SGDLS and CDR2 YYNGEE. This CDR3 is built from 15 residues. Here the CDR3 DNA reads TGTGCCAGCAGCGTTTCATCCAGGGGCACCGGGGAGCTGTTTTTT. This sequence encodes CASSVSSRGTGELFF.

This clone was observed once. The rearrangement joins TRBV5-4 to TRBJ1-5; D not certain. The CDR3 loop spans 12 amino acids. Trimming removed 0 bases from V and 7 bases from J, with 5 bases in between. The germline CDR1 and CDR2 sequences are SGHNT and YYREEE (reference sequence). CDR3 nucleotides: TGTGCCAGCAGCTTGGCCGGGCAGCCCCAGCATTTT. Translating it yields CASSLAGQPQHF. Full variable domain (remainder filled in from reference TRBV5-4 and TRBJ1-5): ETGVTQSPTHLIKTRGQQVTLRCSSQSGHNTVSWYQQALGQGPQFIFQYYREEENGRGNFPPRFSGLQFPNYSSELNVNALELDDSALYLCASSLAGQPQHFGDGTRLSIL.

The chain couples TRBV19 to TRBJ2-7; no clear D gene. CDR1 and CDR2 (germline): LNHDA, SQIVND (reference sequence). The CDR3 is 15 residues long. V lost 3 bases to trimming and J lost 3 bases, with 15 bases between them. The CDR3 sequence: CASSIINGNYYEQYF. CDR3 sequence (DNA): TGTGCCAGTAGTATTATTAATGGCAACTACTACGAGCAGTACTTC.

Here the CDR3 reads CASSPRGGTDTQYF. The CDR3, as DNA: TGTGCCAGCAGTCCTAGGGGTGGCACAGATACGCAGTATTTT. The rearrangement links TRBV6-6 to TRBJ2-3; TRBD1 is a possible D gene (5 bases). CDR3 size: 14 residues. From germline, CDR1 is MNHNY and CDR2 SVGAGI (reference sequence). Trimming removed 5 bases from V and 1 base from J, with 10 bases in between.

The chain couples TRBV19 to TRBJ1-5; D might be TRBD1 (6 bases). V was trimmed by 3 bases and J by 4 bases, leaving 13 bases between them. Germline CDR1 reads LNHDA; CDR2 reads SQIVND (reference sequence). This CDR3 is 15 amino acids long. CDR3 nucleotide sequence: TGTGCCAGTAGTATGAAGCGGGGGCGGAATCAGCCCCAGCATTTT. Its translation: CASSMKRGRNQPQHF.

This sequence joins TRBV29-1 and TRBJ1-3, with D tentatively TRBD1 (5 bases). The CDR3 is 17 amino acids. Per the germline V gene, CDR1 is SQVTM and CDR2 is ANQGSEA. V gave up 0 bases and J gave up 0 bases, with 15 bases separating them. CDR3 DNA sequence: TGCAGCGTTGAAGACGAGGGGACGGACTACTCTGGAAACACCATATATTTT. This codes for CSVEDEGTDYSGNTIYF.

The chain couples TRBV5-6 to TRBJ2-7, with D possibly matching TRBD1 (6 bases). Germline CDR1 SGHDT, CDR2 YYEEEE. Trimming pared 5 bases from V and 0 bases from J, leaving 12 bases between. CDR3 size: 14 residues. CDR3 protein: CASRVQGSSYEQYF. In DNA, the CDR3 is TGTGCCAGCAGGGTCCAGGGGAGCTCCTACGAGCAGTACTTC.

This clone was seen a few times. V and J are TRBV30 and TRBJ1-3, with D uncertain. The germline V gene has CDR1 GTSNPN and CDR2 SVGIG (reference sequence). The CDR3 contains 12 residues. Deletions cut 2 bases from V and 4 bases from J, with 6 bases between. The DNA for the CDR3 is TGTGCCTGGAGTCCTCAGGGAAACACCATATATTTT. It encodes CAWSPQGNTIYF. Together with reference TRBV30 and TRBJ1-3, the CDR3 gives the full variable domain: SQTIHQWPATLVQPVGSPLSLECTVEGTSNPNLYWYRQAAGRGLQLLFYSVGIGQISSEVPQNLSASRPQDRQFILSSKKLLLSDSGFYLCAWSPQGNTIYFGEGSWLTVV.

The chain recombines TRBV28 with TRBJ1-1; D is unclear. This CDR3 contains 12 residues. From germline, CDR1 is MDHEN and CDR2 SYDVKM. The V and J ends lost 4 bases and 11 bases respectively, with 14 bases between them. The CDR3 sequence is CASSSLLGWAFF. In DNA, the CDR3 is TGTGCCAGCAGTTCCCTACTAGGCTGGGCTTTCTTT.

This rearrangement joins TRBV7-9 to TRBJ2-7; no clear D. V lost 2 bases and J lost 3, with 2 bases in between. The CDR3 is made up of 11 amino acids. From germline, CDR1 is SEHNR and CDR2 FQNEAQ (reference sequence). The DNA for the CDR3 is TGTGCCAGCAGCTTAAGCTACGAGCAGTACTTC. Translated, it gives CASSLSYEQYF. The whole variable domain, remainder taken from reference TRBV7-9 and TRBJ2-7, is DTGVSQNPRHKITKRGQNVTFRCDPISEHNRLYWYRQTLGQGPEFLTYFQNEAQLEKSRLLSDRFSAERPKGSFSTLEIQRTEQGDSAMYLCASSLSYEQYFGPGTRLTVT.

CDR3 DNA: TGTGCCAGCACCTCAGACAGGGCGCATGGCTACACCTTC. As protein: CASTSDRAHGYTF. This chain joins TRBV28 and TRBJ1-2; TRBD1 matches at 7 bases. Per germline, CDR1 MDHEN and CDR2 SYDVKM. V was clipped by 7 bases and J by 6 bases; unmatched bases: 8. This CDR3 is built from 13 residues.

V usage is TRBV28 and J usage is TRBJ2-7; TRBD1 or TRBD2 may be the D gene (5 bases each). The CDR3 length is 14 residues. Germline V gives CDR1 MDHEN, CDR2 SYDVKM. Trimming shortened V by 6 bases and J by 1 base, and 13 bases separated the two germline ends. Here the CDR3 reads CASRSGGRSYEQYF. The CDR3 coding sequence is TGTGCCAGCAGGAGTGGGGGTCGGTCCTACGAGCAGTACTTC.

V is TRBV29-1 and J is TRBJ1-1; D is undetermined. Between the trimmed V and J ends, which lost 6 bases and 1 base, there was a span of 15 bases. Germline loops: CDR1 SQVTM, CDR2 ANQGSEA. The CDR3 has 14 amino acids. The DNA for the CDR3 is TGCAGCGTGGCACCCGCTTTTGGGAACACTGAAGCTTTCTTT. Its translation is CSVAPAFGNTEAFF.

This clone was seen more than once but under ten times. The rearrangement uses TRBV28 and TRBJ1-5; D call uncertain. From germline, CDR1 is MDHEN and CDR2 SYDVKM. V was pared by 8 bases and J by 7 bases, with 9 bases between. This CDR3 contains 11 residues. CDR3 in amino acids: CASGSIQPQHF. As DNA, the CDR3 is TGTGCCAGCGGGTCGATCCAGCCCCAGCATTTT.

The gene calls are TRBV4-2 and TRBJ2-7, with a weak D call TRBD2 (5 bases). This CDR3 region has 15 residues. Germline V gene lookup returns CDR1 LGHNA and CDR2 YNFKEQ. Trimming shortened V by 0 bases and J by 1 base, and 10 bases separated the two germline ends. CDR3 protein: CASSQDLEVSYEQYF. The CDR3 DNA sequence: TGTGCCAGCAGCCAAGATCTGGAGGTGTCCTACGAGCAGTACTTC.

For the CDR3, the DNA is TGTGCCAGCAGTTTAAAAGGTCTTAGAAGGAGCAATGAGCAGTTCTTC. This sequence encodes CASSLKGLRRSNEQFF. The chain is built from TRBV27 and TRBJ2-1, with no clear D. Germline V CDR1 and CDR2: MNHEY, SMNVEV (reference sequence). V was trimmed by 2 bases and J by 6 bases, leaving 17 bases between them. The CDR3 covers 16 residues.

The chain couples TRBV4-3 to TRBJ1-5, with D hard to call. Germline lookup yields CDR1 LGHNA and CDR2 YSLEER. The ends were cut back, 3 bases at V and 4 bases at J, with 13 bases in the middle. The CDR3 runs 15 residues. The CDR3 DNA sequence: TGCGCCAGCAGCCAGGAAAGAGGTTCGAATCAGCCCCAGCATTTT. Amino acids: CASSQERGSNQPQHF.

The chain uses TRBV5-1 and TRBJ1-1; D is ambiguous. The V gene lost 0 bases and the J gene lost 10 bases, with 16 bases spanning the gap. CDR1 SGHRS and CDR2 YFSETQ come from the germline V gene. The CDR3 runs to 14 residues. The CDR3 loop reads CASSLDEGFWGAFF. CDR3 DNA sequence: TGCGCCAGCAGCTTGGATGAGGGATTTTGGGGAGCTTTCTTT. The full variable domain, with the rest looked up from reference TRBV5-1 and TRBJ1-1, is KAGVTQTPRYLIKTRGQQVTLSCSPISGHRSVSWYQQTPGQGLQFLFEYFSETQRNKGNFPGRFSGRQFSNSRSEMNVSTLELGDSALYLCASSLDEGFWGAFFGQGTRLTVV.

The chain uses TRBV27 and TRBJ2-3, with 11 bases identical to TRBD2. Germline V gene sequence: CDR1 MNHEY, CDR2 SMNVEV (reference sequence). V shed 7 bases and J 5 bases; nucleotides not matched to a gene: 5. This CDR3 has 14 residues. This chain's CDR3 is CASISGRAGDTQYF. For the CDR3, the DNA is TGTGCCAGCATTAGCGGGAGGGCCGGAGATACGCAGTATTTT.

The rearrangement uses TRBV6-4 and TRBJ2-3; maybe TRBD2 (6 bases). This CDR3 contains 13 residues. Deletions cut 4 bases from V and 2 bases from J, with 7 bases between. Looked up from germline, CDR1 is MRHNA and CDR2 is SNTAGT. The CDR3 DNA is TGTGCCAGCAGTGCGGGAGACACAGATACGCAGTATTTT. Its protein is CASSAGDTDTQYF.

This clone occurred once. The genes are TRBV2 and TRBJ2-7; TRBD1 matches at 8 bases. J was trimmed by 0 bases and V by 6 bases; bases with no gene match: 7. The CDR3 runs 15 residues. Germline V lookup: CDR1 SNHLY, CDR2 FYNNEI. The CDR3 bases are TGTGCCAGCAGGACCGGGACAGGCATCTCCTACGAGCAGTACTTC. Its protein is CASRTGTGISYEQYF.

The chain combines TRBV5-1 with TRBJ2-7; D not resolved. The CDR3 consists of 12 residues. From germline, CDR1 is SGHRS and CDR2 YFSETQ. V lost 5 bases, J lost 4 bases, and 10 bases lay in between. CDR3 DNA: TGCGCCAGCAGTGCAGGATTGTACGAGCAGTACTTC. It yields the protein CASSAGLYEQYF.

This chain uses TRBV7-2 with TRBJ2-1; D possibly corresponds to TRBD2 (6 bases). Germline CDR1 is SGHTA and CDR2 is FQGNSA. The V and J ends lost 1 base and 0 bases respectively, with 16 bases between them. This CDR3 has 18 amino acids. In DNA form, the CDR3 reads TGTGCCAGCAGCTTAGGTAGGGGTGGGGGGAGCTCCTACAATGAGCAGTTCTTC. Protein sequence: CASSLGRGGGSSYNEQFF.

CDR3 DNA sequence: TGTGCCACCTCACTGGGGGGTGGTTCCTACGAGCAGTACTTC. Protein sequence: CATSLGGGSYEQYF. V and J are TRBV7-9 and TRBJ2-7; TRBD2 is a possible D gene (6 bases). Trimming took 10 bases from V and 1 from J, leaving 17 bases between them. The CDR3 is 14 amino acids. Germline CDR1 is SEHNR and CDR2 is FQNEAQ (reference sequence).

The chain couples TRBV19 to TRBJ1-1; D is perhaps TRBD1 (5 bases). The CDR3 sequence is 12 residues long. V lost 4 bases and J 11 bases, leaving 14 bases between the germline ends. Per the germline V gene, CDR1 is LNHDA and CDR2 is SQIVND (reference sequence). The CDR3 loop reads CASSKGGRAAFF. The CDR3 region has the DNA TGTGCCAGTAGTAAGGGAGGCAGGGCGGCTTTCTTT.

Here the CDR3 DNA reads TGTGCCAGCAGCTTAACGATGGGAGTCCCCTACAATGAGCAGTTCTTC. This codes for CASSLTMGVPYNEQFF. The chain employs TRBV7-3 and TRBJ2-1, with D tentatively TRBD2 (5 bases). Germline assignment: CDR1 SGHTA and CDR2 FQGTGA. Trimming pared 0 bases from V and 2 bases from J, leaving 11 bases between. CDR3 length equals 16 residues.

This clone was detected once. The chain recombines TRBV2 with TRBJ2-7; D might be TRBD2 (5 bases). CDR1 and CDR2 (germline): SNHLY, FYNNEI. Deletions cut 2 bases from V and 2 bases from J, with 16 bases between. This CDR3 has 16 residues. The CDR3 DNA reads TGTGCCAGCAGTGAATCGAGGGTGTCGCGACCCTACGAGCAGTACTTC. This translates into CASSESRVSRPYEQYF.

This rearrangement joins TRBV6-1 to TRBJ1-5; D remains unclear. V lost 1 base and J lost 4, with 5 bases in between. The CDR3 totals 13 residues. Germline CDR1 reads MNHNS; CDR2 reads SASEGT. CDR3 bases: TGTGCCAGCAGTGAAGTCAGTAATCAGCCCCAGCATTTT. As protein: CASSEVSNQPQHF.